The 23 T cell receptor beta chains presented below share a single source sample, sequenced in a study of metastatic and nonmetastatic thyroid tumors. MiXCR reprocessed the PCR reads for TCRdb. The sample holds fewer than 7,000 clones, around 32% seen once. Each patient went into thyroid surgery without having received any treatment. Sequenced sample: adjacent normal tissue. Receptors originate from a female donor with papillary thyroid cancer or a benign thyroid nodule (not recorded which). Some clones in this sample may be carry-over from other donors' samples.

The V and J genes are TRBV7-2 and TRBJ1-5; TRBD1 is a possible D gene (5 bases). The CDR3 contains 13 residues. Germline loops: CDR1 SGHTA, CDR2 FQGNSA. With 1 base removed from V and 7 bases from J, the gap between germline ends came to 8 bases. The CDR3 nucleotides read TGTGCCAGCAGCTTAGGAGGGGAGCAGCCCCAGCATTTT. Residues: CASSLGGEQPQHF.

Here the CDR3 DNA reads TGCGCCAGCAGCCAAACGGGCCCAGCCCCACATGAGCAGTTCTTC. It yields the protein CASSQTGPAPHEQFF. V and J are TRBV4-1 and TRBJ2-1; D remains ambiguous. The CDR3 is 15 amino acids. The germline CDR1 and CDR2 sequences are MGHRA and YSYEKL. V lost 2 bases and J lost 8, with 16 bases in between.

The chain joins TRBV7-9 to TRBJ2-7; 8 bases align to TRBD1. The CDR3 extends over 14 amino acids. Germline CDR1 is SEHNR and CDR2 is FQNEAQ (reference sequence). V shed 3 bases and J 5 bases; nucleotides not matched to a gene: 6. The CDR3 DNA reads TGTGCCAGCAGCTTGGACAGGGAAGGTGACGAGCAGTACTTC. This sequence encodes CASSLDREGDEQYF.

The CDR3 nucleotides are TGTGCCAGCAGCGTTGCTCCGGGACAGGGGGGGGAACTGTTTTTT. Residues: CASSVAPGQGGELFF. The rearrangement links TRBV2 to TRBJ1-4; 11 bases fit TRBD1. The CDR3 runs to 15 residues. The V and J ends lost 6 bases and 12 bases, in that order; junction bases with no gene match: 12. Germline assignment: CDR1 SNHLY and CDR2 FYNNEI.

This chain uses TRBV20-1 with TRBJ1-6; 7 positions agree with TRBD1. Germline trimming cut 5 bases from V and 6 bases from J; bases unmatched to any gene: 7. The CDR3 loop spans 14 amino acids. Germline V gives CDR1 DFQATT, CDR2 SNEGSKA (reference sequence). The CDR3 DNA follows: TGCAGTGCTTCCCGACAGGGAAGTAATTCACCCCTCCACTTT. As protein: CSASRQGSNSPLHF.

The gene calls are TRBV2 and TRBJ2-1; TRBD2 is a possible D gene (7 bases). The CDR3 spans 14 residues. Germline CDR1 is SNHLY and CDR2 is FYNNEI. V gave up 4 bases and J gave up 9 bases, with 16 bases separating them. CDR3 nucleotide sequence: TGTGCCAGCAGTGTATCTTGGGAGGGGGGTGAGCAGTTCTTC. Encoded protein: CASSVSWEGGEQFF.

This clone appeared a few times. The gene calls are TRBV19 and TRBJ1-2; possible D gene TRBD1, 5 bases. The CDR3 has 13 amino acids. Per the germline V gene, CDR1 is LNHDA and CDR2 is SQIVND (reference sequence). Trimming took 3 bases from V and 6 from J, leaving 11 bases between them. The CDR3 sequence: CASSIGAHHGYTF. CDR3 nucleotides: TGTGCCAGTAGTATTGGGGCTCACCATGGCTACACCTTC.

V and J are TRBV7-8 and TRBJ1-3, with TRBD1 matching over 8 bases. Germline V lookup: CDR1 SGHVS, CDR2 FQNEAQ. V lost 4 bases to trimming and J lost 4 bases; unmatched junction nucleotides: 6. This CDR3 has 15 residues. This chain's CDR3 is CASSSGQGYGNTIYF. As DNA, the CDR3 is TGTGCCAGCAGCTCCGGACAGGGATACGGAAACACCATATATTTT.

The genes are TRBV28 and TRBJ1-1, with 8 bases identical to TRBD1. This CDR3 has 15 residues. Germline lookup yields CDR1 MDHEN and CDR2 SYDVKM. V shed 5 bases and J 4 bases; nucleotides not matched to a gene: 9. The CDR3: CASSPPGTGGTEAFF. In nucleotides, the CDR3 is TGTGCCAGCAGTCCACCCGGTACAGGGGGCACTGAAGCTTTCTTT.

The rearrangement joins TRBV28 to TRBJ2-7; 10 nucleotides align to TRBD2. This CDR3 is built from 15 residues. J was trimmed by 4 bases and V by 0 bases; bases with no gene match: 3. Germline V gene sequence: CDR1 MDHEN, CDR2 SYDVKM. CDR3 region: CASSLWLAGGYEQYF. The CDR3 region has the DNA TGTGCCAGCAGTTTATGGTTAGCGGGGGGTTACGAGCAGTACTTC.

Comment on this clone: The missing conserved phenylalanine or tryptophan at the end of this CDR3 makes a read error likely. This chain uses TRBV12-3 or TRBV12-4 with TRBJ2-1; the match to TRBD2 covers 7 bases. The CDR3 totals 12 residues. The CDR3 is CARRERGVEQFI. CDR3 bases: TGTGCCCGCAGGGAACGGGGGGTTGAGCAGTTCATC.

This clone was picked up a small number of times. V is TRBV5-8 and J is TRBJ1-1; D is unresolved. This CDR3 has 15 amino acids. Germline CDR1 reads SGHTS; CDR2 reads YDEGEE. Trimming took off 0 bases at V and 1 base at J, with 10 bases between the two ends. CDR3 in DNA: TGTGCCAGCAGCTTGGGAGGGCACAGGAACACTGAAGCTTTCTTT. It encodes CASSLGGHRNTEAFF.

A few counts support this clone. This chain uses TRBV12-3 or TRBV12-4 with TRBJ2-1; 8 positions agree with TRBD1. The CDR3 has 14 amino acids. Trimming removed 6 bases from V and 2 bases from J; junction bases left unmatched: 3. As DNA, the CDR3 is TGTGCCAGCAGAGGACAGGGAACCTACAATGAGCAGTTCTTC. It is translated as CASRGQGTYNEQFF.

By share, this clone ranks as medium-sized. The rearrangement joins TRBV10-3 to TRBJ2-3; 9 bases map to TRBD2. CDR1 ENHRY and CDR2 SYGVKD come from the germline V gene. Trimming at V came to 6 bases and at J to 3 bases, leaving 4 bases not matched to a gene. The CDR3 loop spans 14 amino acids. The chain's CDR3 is CAIRVAGETDTQYF. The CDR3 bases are TGTGCCATCAGGGTAGCGGGAGAAACAGATACGCAGTATTTT.

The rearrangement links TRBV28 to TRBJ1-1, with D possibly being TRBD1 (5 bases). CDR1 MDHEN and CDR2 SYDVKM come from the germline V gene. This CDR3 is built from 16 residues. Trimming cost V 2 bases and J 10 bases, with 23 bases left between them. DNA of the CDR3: TGTGCCAGCAGTTTAGAGGGGCTAAGACAGTTGAAATCAGCTTTCTTT. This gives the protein CASSLEGLRQLKSAFF. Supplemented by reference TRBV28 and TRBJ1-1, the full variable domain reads DVKVTQSSRYLVKRTGEKVFLECVQDMDHENMFWYRQDPGLGLRLIYFSYDVKMKEKGDIPEGYSVSREKKERFSLILESASTNQTSMYLCASSLEGLRQLKSAFFGQGTRLTVV.

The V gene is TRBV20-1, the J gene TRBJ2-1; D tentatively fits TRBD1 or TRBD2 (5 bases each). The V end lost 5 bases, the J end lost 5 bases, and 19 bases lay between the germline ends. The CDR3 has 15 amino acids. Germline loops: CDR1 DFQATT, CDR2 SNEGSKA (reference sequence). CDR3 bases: TGCAGTGCTCCAGAGATAGGGGACGAGAACAATGAGCAGTTCTTC. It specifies CSAPEIGDENNEQFF.

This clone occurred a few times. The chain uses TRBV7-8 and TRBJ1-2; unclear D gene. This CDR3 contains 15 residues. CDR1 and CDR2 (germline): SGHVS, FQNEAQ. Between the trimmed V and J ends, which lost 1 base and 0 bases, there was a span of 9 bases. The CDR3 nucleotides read TGTGCCAGCAGCTTAGGCGGCGCTTCTAACTATGGCTACACCTTC. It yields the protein CASSLGGASNYGYTF.

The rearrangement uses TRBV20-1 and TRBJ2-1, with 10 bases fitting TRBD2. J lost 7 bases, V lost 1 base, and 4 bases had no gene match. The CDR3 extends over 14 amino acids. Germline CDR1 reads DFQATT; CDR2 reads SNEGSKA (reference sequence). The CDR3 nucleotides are TGCAGTGCTAGAGCTACTAGCGGGATTAATGAGCAGTTCTTC. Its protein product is CSARATSGINEQFF.

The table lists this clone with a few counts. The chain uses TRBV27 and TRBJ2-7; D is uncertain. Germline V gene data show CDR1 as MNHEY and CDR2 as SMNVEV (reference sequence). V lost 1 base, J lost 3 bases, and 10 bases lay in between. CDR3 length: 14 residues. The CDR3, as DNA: TGTGCCAGCAGTTTATGGCACTCCTACTACGAGCAGTACTTC. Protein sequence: CASSLWHSYYEQYF.

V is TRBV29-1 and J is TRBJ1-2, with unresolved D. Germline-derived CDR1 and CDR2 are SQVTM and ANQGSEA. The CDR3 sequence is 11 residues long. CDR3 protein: CSIKTNYGYTF. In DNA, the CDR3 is TGCAGTATCAAGACTAACTATGGCTACACCTTC.

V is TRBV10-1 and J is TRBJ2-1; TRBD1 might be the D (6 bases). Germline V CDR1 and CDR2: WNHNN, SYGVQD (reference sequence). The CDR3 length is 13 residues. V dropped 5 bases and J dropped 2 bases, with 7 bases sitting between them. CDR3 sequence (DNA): TGCGCCAGCAGTCAGGGGACCTACAATGAGCAGTTCTTC. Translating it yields CASSQGTYNEQFF.

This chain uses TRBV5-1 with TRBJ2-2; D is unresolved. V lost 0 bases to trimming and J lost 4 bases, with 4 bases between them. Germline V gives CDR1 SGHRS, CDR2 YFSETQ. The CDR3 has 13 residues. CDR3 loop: CASSLDGTGELFF. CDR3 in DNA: TGCGCCAGCAGCTTGGATGGCACCGGGGAGCTGTTTTTT.

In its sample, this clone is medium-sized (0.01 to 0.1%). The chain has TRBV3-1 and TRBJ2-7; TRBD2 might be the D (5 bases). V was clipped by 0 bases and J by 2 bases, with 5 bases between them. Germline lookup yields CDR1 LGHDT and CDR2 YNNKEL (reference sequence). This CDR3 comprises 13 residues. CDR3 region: CASSQDGAYEQYF. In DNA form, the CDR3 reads TGTGCCAGCAGCCAAGACGGGGCCTACGAGCAGTACTTC.